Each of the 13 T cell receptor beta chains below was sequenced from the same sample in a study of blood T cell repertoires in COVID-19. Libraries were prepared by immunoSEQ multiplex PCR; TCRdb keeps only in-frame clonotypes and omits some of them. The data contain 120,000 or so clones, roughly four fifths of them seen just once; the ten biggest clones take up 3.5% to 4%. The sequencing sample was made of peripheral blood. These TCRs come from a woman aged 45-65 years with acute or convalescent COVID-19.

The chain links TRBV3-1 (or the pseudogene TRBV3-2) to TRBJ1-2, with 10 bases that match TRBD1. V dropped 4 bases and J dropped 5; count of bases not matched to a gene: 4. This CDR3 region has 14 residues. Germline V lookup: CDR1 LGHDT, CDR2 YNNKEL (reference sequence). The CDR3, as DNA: TGTGCCAGCAGCCTGGGGACAGGGGAATATGGCTACACCTTC. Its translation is CASSLGTGEYGYTF.

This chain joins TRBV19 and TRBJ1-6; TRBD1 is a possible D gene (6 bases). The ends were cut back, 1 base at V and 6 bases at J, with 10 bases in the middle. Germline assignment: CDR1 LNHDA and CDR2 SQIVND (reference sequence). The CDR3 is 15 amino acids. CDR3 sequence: CASSIVGGINSPLHF. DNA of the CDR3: TGTGCCAGTAGTATAGTAGGGGGAATTAATTCACCCCTCCACTTT.

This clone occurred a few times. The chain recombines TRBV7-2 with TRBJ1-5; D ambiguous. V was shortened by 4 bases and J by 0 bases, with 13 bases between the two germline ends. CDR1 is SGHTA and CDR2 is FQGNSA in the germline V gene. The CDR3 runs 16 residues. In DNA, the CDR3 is TGTGCCAGCAGCTCAACAGTAGTTTATAGCAATCAGCCCCAGCATTTT. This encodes CASSSTVVYSNQPQHF. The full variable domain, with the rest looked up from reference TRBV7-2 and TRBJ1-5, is GAGVSQSPSNKVTEKGKDVELRCDPISGHTALYWYRQSLGQGLEFLIYFQGNSAPDKSGLPSDRFSAERTGGSVSTLTIQRTQQEDSAVYLCASSSTVVYSNQPQHFGDGTRLSIL.

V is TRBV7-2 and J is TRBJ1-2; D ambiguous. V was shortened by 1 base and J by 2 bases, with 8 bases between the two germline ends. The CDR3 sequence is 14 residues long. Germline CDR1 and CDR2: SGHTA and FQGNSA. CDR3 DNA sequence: TGTGCCAGCAGCTTAGAGCATTTCAACTATGGCTACACCTTC. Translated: CASSLEHFNYGYTF.

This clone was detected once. The CDR3 region has the DNA TGCAGCGCTCCTGGACAGCCGAACACTGAAGCTTTCTTT. Its translation: CSAPGQPNTEAFF. V is TRBV29-1 and J is TRBJ1-1, with TRBD1 as a possible D gene (6 bases). This CDR3 spans 13 amino acids. The ends were cut back, 7 bases at V and 1 base at J, with 13 bases in the middle. CDR1 SQVTM and CDR2 ANQGSEA come from the germline V gene.

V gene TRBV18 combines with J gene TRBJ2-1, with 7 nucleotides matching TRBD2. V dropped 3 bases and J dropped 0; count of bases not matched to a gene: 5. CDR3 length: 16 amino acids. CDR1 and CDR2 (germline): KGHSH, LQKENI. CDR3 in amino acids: CASSPQAGLSYNEQFF. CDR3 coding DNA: TGTGCCAGCTCACCCCAAGCGGGACTCTCCTACAATGAGCAGTTCTTC.

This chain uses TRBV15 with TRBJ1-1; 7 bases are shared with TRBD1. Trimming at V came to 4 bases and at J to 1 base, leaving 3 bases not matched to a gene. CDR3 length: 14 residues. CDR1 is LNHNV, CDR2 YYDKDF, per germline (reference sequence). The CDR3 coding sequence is TGTGCCACCAGCATCAGACAGGGGAACACTGAAGCTTTCTTT. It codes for CATSIRQGNTEAFF. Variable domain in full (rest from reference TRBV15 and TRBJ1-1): DAMVIQNPRYQVTQFGKPVTLSCSQTLNHNVMYWYQQKSSQAPKLLFHYYDKDFNNEADTPDNFQSRRPNTSFCFLDIRSPGLGDTAMYLCATSIRQGNTEAFFGQGTRLTVV.

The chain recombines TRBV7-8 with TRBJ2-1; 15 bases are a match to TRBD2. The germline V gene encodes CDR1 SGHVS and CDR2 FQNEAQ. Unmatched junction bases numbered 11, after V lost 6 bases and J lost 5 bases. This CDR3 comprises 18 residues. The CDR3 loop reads CASRRNRTSGGAHNEQFF. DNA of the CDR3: TGTGCCAGCAGAAGAAACAGGACTAGCGGGGGGGCCCACAATGAGCAGTTCTTC.

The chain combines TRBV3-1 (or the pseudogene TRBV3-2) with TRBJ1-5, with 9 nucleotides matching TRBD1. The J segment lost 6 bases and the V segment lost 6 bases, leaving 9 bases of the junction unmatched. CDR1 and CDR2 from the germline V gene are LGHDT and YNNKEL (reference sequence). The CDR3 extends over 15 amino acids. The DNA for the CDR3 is TGTGCCAGCAGTCAGGACAGGGGATCGGGTCAGCCCCAGCATTTT. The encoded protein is CASSQDRGSGQPQHF.

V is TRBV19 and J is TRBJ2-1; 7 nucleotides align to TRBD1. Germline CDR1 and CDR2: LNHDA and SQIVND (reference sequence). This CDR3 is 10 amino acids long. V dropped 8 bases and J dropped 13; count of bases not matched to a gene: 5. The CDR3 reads CASGPGGQFF. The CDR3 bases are TGTGCCAGTGGACCAGGGGGTCAGTTCTTC.

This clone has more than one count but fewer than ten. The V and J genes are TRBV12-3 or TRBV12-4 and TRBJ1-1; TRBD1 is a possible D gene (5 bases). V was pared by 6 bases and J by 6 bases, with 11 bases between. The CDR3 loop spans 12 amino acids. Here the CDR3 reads CASSLGHSEAFF. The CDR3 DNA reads TGTGCCAGCAGCCTCGGACACTCTGAAGCTTTCTTT.

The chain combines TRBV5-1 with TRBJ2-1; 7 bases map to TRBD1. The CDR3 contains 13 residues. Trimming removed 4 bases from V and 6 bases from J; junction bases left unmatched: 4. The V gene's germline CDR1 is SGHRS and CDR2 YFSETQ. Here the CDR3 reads CASSLGQANEQFF. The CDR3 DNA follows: TGCGCCAGCAGCCTAGGACAGGCCAATGAGCAGTTCTTC.

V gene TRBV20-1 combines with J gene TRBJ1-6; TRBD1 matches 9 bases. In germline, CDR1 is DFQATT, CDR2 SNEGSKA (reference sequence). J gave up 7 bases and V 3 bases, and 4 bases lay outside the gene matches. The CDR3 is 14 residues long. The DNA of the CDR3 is TGCAGTGCTAGTCCCGGGACAGGGAATTCACCCCTCCACTTT. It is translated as CSASPGTGNSPLHF.